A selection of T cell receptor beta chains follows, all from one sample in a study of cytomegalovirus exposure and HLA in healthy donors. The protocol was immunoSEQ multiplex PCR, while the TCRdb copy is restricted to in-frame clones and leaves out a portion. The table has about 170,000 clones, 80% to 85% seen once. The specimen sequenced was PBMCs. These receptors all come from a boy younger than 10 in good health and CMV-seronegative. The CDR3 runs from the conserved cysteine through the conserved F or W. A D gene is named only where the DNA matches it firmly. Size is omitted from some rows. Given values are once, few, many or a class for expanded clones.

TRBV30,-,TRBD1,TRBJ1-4,CAWSRRQGSNEKLFF,TGTGCCTGGAGTAGGCGACAGGGGAGTAATGAAAAACTGTTTTTT
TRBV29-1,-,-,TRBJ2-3,CSVDNPRGGSTDTQYF,TGCAGCGTTGATAACCCCAGGGGTGGTAGCACAGATACGCAGTATTTT
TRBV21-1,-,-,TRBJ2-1,CASSKERNRDRYSYNEQFF,TGTGCCAGCAGCAAAGAAAGGAACAGGGATAGATACTCCTACAATGAGCAGTTCTTC
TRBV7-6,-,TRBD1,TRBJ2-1,CASSATGTVIPGEQFF,TGTGCCAGCAGCGCCACCGGGACAGTCATACCTGGTGAGCAGTTCTTC
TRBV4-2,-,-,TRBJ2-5,CASSQNEIDQETQYF,TGTGCCAGCAGCCAGAACGAGATAGACCAAGAGACCCAGTACTTC
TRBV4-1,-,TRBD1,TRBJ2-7,CASSQGQGAREQYF,TGCGCCAGCAGCCAAGGGCAGGGGGCCCGCGAGCAGTACTTC
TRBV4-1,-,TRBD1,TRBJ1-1,CASSQGRGTEAFF,TGCGCCAGCAGCCAAGGCAGGGGGACTGAAGCTTTCTTT
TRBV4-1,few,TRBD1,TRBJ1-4,CASSQSPGGAEEKLFF,TGCGCCAGCAGCCAGAGCCCAGGGGGCGCTGAGGAAAAACTGTTTTTT
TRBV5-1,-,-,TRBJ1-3,CASSLGQNSGNTIYF,TGCGCCAGCAGCTTGGGACAGAACTCTGGAAACACCATATATTTT
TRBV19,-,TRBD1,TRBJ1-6,CASSNMGQGGSYNSPLHF,TGTGCCAGTAGTAACATGGGACAGGGCGGCTCCTATAATTCACCCCTCCACTTT
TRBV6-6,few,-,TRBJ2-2,CASSYSAGYDGELFF,TGTGCCAGCAGTTACTCGGCAGGGTACGACGGGGAGCTGTTTTTT
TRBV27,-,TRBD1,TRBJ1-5,CASTPTGGNGNQPQHF,TGTGCCAGCACTCCGACAGGGGGAAATGGCAATCAGCCCCAGCATTTT